What follows are 24 T cell receptor beta chains derived from one specimen sequenced in a study of blood T cell repertoires in COVID-19. The table came from immunoSEQ multiplex PCR; TCRdb's copy has only in-frame clones and leaves some out. The table shows 250,000 or so clones, with roughly nine tenths occurring only once. Sequenced input: peripheral blood. Receptors were obtained from a man aged 55 to 70 with acute or convalescent COVID-19.

This chain links TRBV27 with TRBJ2-3; 13 bases map to TRBD2. The junction had 7 bases not matched to a gene; V was cut back by 4 bases and J by 3 bases. Per germline, CDR1 MNHEY and CDR2 SMNVEV (reference sequence). The CDR3 spans 17 residues. The chain's CDR3 is CASSSLTSGRGTDTQYF. CDR3 in DNA: TGTGCCAGCAGTTCCCTAACTAGCGGGAGGGGGACAGATACGCAGTATTTT.

The rearrangement joins TRBV7-8 to TRBJ1-2; TRBD1 is a possible D gene (6 bases). CDR3 length equals 15 residues. Trimming left V 7 bases short and J 3 bases short, with 18 bases between. Germline-derived CDR1 and CDR2 are SGHVS and FQNEAQ. The CDR3 DNA is TGTGCCAGCACCCGAGACCAGGGGTTTGACTATGGCTACACCTTC. Protein sequence: CASTRDQGFDYGYTF.

The genes are TRBV4-2 and TRBJ1-2; no clear D gene. Germline V lookup: CDR1 LGHNA, CDR2 YNFKEQ. The CDR3 loop spans 16 amino acids. Between the trimmed V and J ends, which lost 0 bases and 0 bases, there was a span of 11 bases. The CDR3: CASSQELGTANYGYTF. In nucleotides, the CDR3 is TGTGCCAGCAGCCAAGAATTGGGTACAGCTAACTATGGCTACACCTTC.

This chain links TRBV7-3 with TRBJ1-1; 9 nucleotides align to TRBD1. The V gene's germline CDR1 is SGHTA and CDR2 FQGTGA. The V gene end was trimmed by 5 bases and the J gene end by 7 bases; junction bases not matched to a gene: 14. This CDR3 has 16 residues. CDR3 in amino acids: CASSPLDTGGDSEAFF. DNA for the CDR3: TGTGCCAGCAGCCCCCTAGATACAGGGGGCGACAGTGAAGCTTTCTTT.

V usage is TRBV7-3 and J usage is TRBJ2-5, with D perhaps TRBD2 (6 bases). Trimming left V 2 bases short and J 4 bases short, with 14 bases between. Germline V gene sequence: CDR1 SGHTA, CDR2 FQGTGA. The CDR3 sequence is 15 residues long. Here the CDR3 DNA reads TGTGCCAGCAGCTTATTGACGGGGGTCGGAGAGACCCAGTACTTC. The encoded protein is CASSLLTGVGETQYF.

The CDR3 nucleotides are TGTGCCAGTAGTACTTCCGGGACAGGGTTTGAAAAACTGTTTTTT. It codes for CASSTSGTGFEKLFF. The V call is TRBV19, the J call TRBJ1-4; TRBD1 agrees at 9 bases. CDR1 and CDR2 (germline): LNHDA, SQIVND (reference sequence). This CDR3 contains 15 residues. The J segment lost 7 bases and the V segment lost 4 bases, leaving 7 bases of the junction unmatched.

The chain recombines TRBV5-1 with TRBJ1-2, with 7 bases lining up with TRBD1. Germline trimming cut 0 bases from V and 6 bases from J; bases unmatched to any gene: 8. The CDR3 is 15 amino acids. CDR1 is SGHRS, CDR2 YFSETQ, per germline. The CDR3 DNA reads TGCGCCAGCAGCTTGGCCGAAACAGGGGTGGATGGCTACACCTTC. Translated: CASSLAETGVDGYTF. The whole variable domain, filled in from reference TRBV5-1 and TRBJ1-2, reads KAGVTQTPRYLIKTRGQQVTLSCSPISGHRSVSWYQQTPGQGLQFLFEYFSETQRNKGNFPGRFSGRQFSNSRSEMNVSTLELGDSALYLCASSLAETGVDGYTFGSGTRLTVV.

This clone was counted a few times. The V and J genes are TRBV3-1 (or the pseudogene TRBV3-2) and TRBJ2-7, with D possibly TRBD1 on 6 matching bases. V was cut by 5 bases and J by 3 bases, with 11 bases left in between. Germline values: CDR1 LGHDT, CDR2 YNNKEL (reference sequence). The CDR3 loop spans 13 amino acids. As DNA, the CDR3 is TGTGCCAGCAGCTCCGGGACACTCTACGAGCAGTACTTC. Translating it yields CASSSGTLYEQYF.

This rearrangement joins TRBV5-8 to TRBJ1-3; D ambiguous. Germline CDR1 is SGHTS and CDR2 is YDEGEE. The germline V and J ends were trimmed by 6 bases and 2 bases, with 9 bases remaining between them. The CDR3 consists of 13 residues. The CDR3 region is CASNVRAGNTIYF. Written as DNA, the CDR3 is TGTGCCAGCAACGTGAGGGCTGGAAACACCATATATTTT.

The CDR3 region has the DNA TGTGCCAGCAGTTACGGGCCAGGGGCCTCCTACGAGCAGTACTTC. This encodes CASSYGPGASYEQYF. This sequence joins TRBV6-5 and TRBJ2-7; the D gene is possibly TRBD1 (6 bases). CDR1 and CDR2 (germline): MNHEY, SVGAGI. The V and J ends lost 2 bases and 0 bases respectively, with 11 bases between them. The CDR3 extends over 15 amino acids.

The gene calls are TRBV2 and TRBJ1-2, with a tentative D call TRBD1 (6 bases). The ends were cut back, 3 bases at V and 3 bases at J, with 14 bases in the middle. Per the germline V gene, CDR1 is SNHLY and CDR2 is FYNNEI. CDR3 length equals 15 residues. The CDR3 nucleotides are TGTGCCAGCAGTGATCGCCAGGGGCTTGACTATGGCTACACCTTC. Protein sequence: CASSDRQGLDYGYTF.

The CDR3 loop is CASSVGGTSEAFF. The CDR3 DNA is TGTGCCAGCAGCGTAGGGGGGACTAGTGAAGCTTTCTTT. The chain recombines TRBV9 with TRBJ1-1; maybe TRBD1 (5 bases). V was pared by 0 bases and J by 7 bases, with 10 bases between. CDR1 SGDLS and CDR2 YYNGEE come from the germline V gene. The CDR3 contains 13 residues. Using reference TRBV9 and TRBJ1-1 for the parts outside the CDR3, the full variable domain is DSGVTQTPKHLITATGQRVTLRCSPRSGDLSVYWYQQSLDQGLQFLIQYYNGEERAKGNILERFSAQQFPDLHSELNLSSLELGDSALYFCASSVGGTSEAFFGQGTRLTVV.

This clone occurred a few times. V and J are TRBV7-9 and TRBJ2-7; TRBD1 agrees at 10 bases. The V gene's germline CDR1 is SEHNR and CDR2 FQNEAQ (reference sequence). This CDR3 spans 14 amino acids. J gave up 6 bases and V 7 bases, and 9 bases lay outside the gene matches. The CDR3 sequence is CASTPGDRGSEQYF. CDR3 in DNA: TGTGCCAGCACCCCCGGGGACAGGGGAAGCGAGCAGTACTTC.

The gene calls are TRBV9 and TRBJ2-7, with 7 bases that match TRBD1. Trimming removed 4 bases from V and 1 base from J; junction bases left unmatched: 8. The CDR3 covers 15 residues. Per the germline V gene, CDR1 is SGDLS and CDR2 is YYNGEE. The CDR3 DNA sequence: TGTGCCAGCAGCCCCCGGGACAGCTCTTCCTACGAGCAGTACTTC. It specifies CASSPRDSSSYEQYF. Full variable domain (outside the CDR3, taken from reference TRBV9 and TRBJ2-7): DSGVTQTPKHLITATGQRVTLRCSPRSGDLSVYWYQQSLDQGLQFLIQYYNGEERAKGNILERFSAQQFPDLHSELNLSSLELGDSALYFCASSPRDSSSYEQYFGPGTRLTVT.

The chain's CDR3 is CASSLSGQGVHNSPLHF. In DNA, the CDR3 is TGTGCCAGCAGCTTAAGCGGACAGGGGGTCCATAATTCACCCCTCCACTTT. The V call is TRBV28, the J call TRBJ1-6; 10 positions agree with TRBD1. V was clipped by 6 bases and J by 5 bases; unmatched bases: 10. This CDR3 is 17 amino acids long. CDR1 and CDR2 (germline): MDHEN, SYDVKM.

The chain has TRBV2 and TRBJ1-1, with 10 bases that match TRBD1. Germline trimming cut 6 bases from V and 1 base from J; bases unmatched to any gene: 8. This CDR3 is 16 amino acids long. Germline V CDR1 and CDR2: SNHLY, FYNNEI. The DNA of the CDR3 is TGTGCCAGCAGGGGACAGGGGATTCAGGGGAACACTGAAGCTTTCTTT. Protein product: CASRGQGIQGNTEAFF.

The chain is built from TRBV9 and TRBJ2-6; D is unresolved. This CDR3 region has 15 residues. Trimming took off 2 bases at V and 0 bases at J, with 6 bases between the two ends. Per the germline V gene, CDR1 is SGDLS and CDR2 is YYNGEE. The CDR3 spells CASSVQDSGANVLTF. CDR3 nucleotide sequence: TGTGCCAGCAGCGTCCAGGACTCTGGGGCCAACGTCCTGACTTTC.

V gene TRBV4-2 combines with J gene TRBJ2-7, with TRBD2 as a possible D gene (6 bases). V dropped 1 base and J dropped 2 bases, with 12 bases sitting between them. Germline assignment: CDR1 LGHNA and CDR2 YNFKEQ. This CDR3 contains 15 residues. CDR3 sequence: CASSQAASVTYEQYF. CDR3 bases: TGTGCCAGCAGCCAAGCGGCTAGCGTAACCTACGAGCAGTACTTC.

This rearrangement joins TRBV27 to TRBJ1-2; 8 bases match TRBD1. There are 13 residues in the CDR3. CDR1 and CDR2 from the germline V gene are MNHEY and SMNVEV (reference sequence). V was pared by 6 bases and J by 5 bases, with 5 bases of the junction left unmatched. CDR3 protein: CASSQDREYGYTF. The CDR3 DNA reads as TGTGCCAGCAGCCAGGACAGGGAGTATGGCTACACCTTC.

This clone is large within its sample. This chain connects TRBV19 to TRBJ1-5; unclear D gene. Germline V gene lookup returns CDR1 LNHDA and CDR2 SQIVND (reference sequence). V lost 9 bases to trimming and J lost 0 bases, with 12 bases between them. CDR3 size: 14 residues. CDR3 residues: CASDTRDSNQPQHF. The CDR3 DNA is TGTGCCAGCGACACCCGAGATAGCAATCAGCCCCAGCATTTT.

The V gene is TRBV7-2, the J gene TRBJ1-2, with D possibly matching TRBD1 (5 bases). Trimming shortened V by 5 bases and J by 10 bases, and 14 bases separated the two germline ends. The CDR3 contains 12 residues. Germline lookup yields CDR1 SGHTA and CDR2 FQGNSA. CDR3 region: CASSPSGGFYTF. The CDR3 coding sequence is TGTGCCAGCAGCCCAAGTGGGGGGTTCTACACCTTC. The full variable domain, in which reference TRBV7-2 and TRBJ1-2 provide the parts outside the CDR3, is GAGVSQSPSNKVTEKGKDVELRCDPISGHTALYWYRQSLGQGLEFLIYFQGNSAPDKSGLPSDRFSAERTGGSVSTLTIQRTQQEDSAVYLCASSPSGGFYTFGSGTRLTVV.

The chain combines TRBV15 with TRBJ1-1; D is ambiguous. V was pared by 8 bases and J by 5 bases, with 21 bases between. Germline assignment: CDR1 LNHNV and CDR2 YYDKDF (reference sequence). The CDR3 contains 15 residues. This CDR3 reads CATRREWGGGTEAFF. The CDR3 bases are TGTGCCACCCGCCGAGAATGGGGAGGTGGGACTGAAGCTTTCTTT.

This sequence joins TRBV27 and TRBJ2-7; possible D gene TRBD1, 5 bases. The CDR3 length is 14 residues. Per the germline V gene, CDR1 is MNHEY and CDR2 is SMNVEV (reference sequence). Trimming stripped 5 bases from V and 3 bases from J, with 14 bases between. The CDR3 DNA reads as TGTGCCAGCAGTCCTCACACGACAGTCTACGAGCAGTACTTC. Encoded protein: CASSPHTTVYEQYF.

The chain has TRBV4-2 and TRBJ2-2, with a tentative D call TRBD2 (9 bases). From germline, CDR1 is LGHNA and CDR2 YNFKEQ. The CDR3 totals 19 residues. V shed 2 bases and J shed 6 bases, with 25 bases lying between them. The CDR3 sequence is CASSQQGANLAGKAGELFF. CDR3 DNA: TGTGCCAGCAGCCAACAGGGGGCGAATCTAGCGGGAAAAGCCGGGGAGCTGTTTTTT.